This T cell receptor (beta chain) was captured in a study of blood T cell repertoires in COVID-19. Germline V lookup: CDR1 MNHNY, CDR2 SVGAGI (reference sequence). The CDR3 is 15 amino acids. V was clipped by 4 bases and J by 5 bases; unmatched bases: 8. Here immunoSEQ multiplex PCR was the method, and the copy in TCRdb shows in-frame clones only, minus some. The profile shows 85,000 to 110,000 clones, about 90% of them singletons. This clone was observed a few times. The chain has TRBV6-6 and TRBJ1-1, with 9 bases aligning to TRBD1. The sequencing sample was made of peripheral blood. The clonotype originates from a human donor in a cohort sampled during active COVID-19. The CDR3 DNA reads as TGTGCCAGCAGTTCAGGATCGGGACAGGGAACTGAAGCTTTCTTT. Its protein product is CASSSGSGQGTEAFF.